What follows are 32 T cell receptor beta chains derived from one specimen sequenced in a study of shared clonotypes between healthy human individuals. Assay: immunoSEQ multiplex PCR; the TCRdb copy retains only in-frame clones and omits some. The sample carries approximately 1.1 million clones, 70% to 80% recorded once. Specimen: memory CD4+ T cells from PBMCs. Subset defined: CD45RA-negative fraction. The receptor source for this set is a man aged 18 to 30 in good health. Some clones in this sample may be carry-over from other donors' samples.

This sequence joins TRBV4-1 and TRBJ2-2; 9 bases map to TRBD2. V was clipped by 1 base and J by 6 bases; unmatched bases: 3. Germline CDR1 MGHRA, CDR2 YSYEKL. The CDR3 totals 15 residues. The CDR3 DNA reads as TGCGCCAGCAGCCAAGGGACTAGCGCCCCCGGGGAGCTGTTTTTT. This sequence encodes CASSQGTSAPGELFF.

This chain connects TRBV5-5 to TRBJ2-7, with 7 nucleotides matching TRBD1. The CDR3 sequence is 15 residues long. From germline, CDR1 is SGHKS and CDR2 YYEKEE (reference sequence). V shed 1 base, J shed 2 bases, and the junction held 6 bases outside the gene matches. The CDR3 spells CASSLFGTEAYEQYF. The CDR3 nucleotides are TGTGCCAGCAGCTTGTTCGGGACAGAGGCCTACGAGCAGTACTTC.

This clone was seen just once. The chain links TRBV29-1 to TRBJ2-3, with unresolved D. The CDR3 totals 12 residues. The germline gives CDR1 SQVTM, CDR2 ANQGSEA. The V gene lost 6 bases and the J gene lost 9 bases, with 16 bases spanning the gap. In nucleotides, the CDR3 is TGCAGCGTCGATGACGCCCCCGGCACGCAGTATTTT. It codes for CSVDDAPGTQYF.

The chain combines TRBV7-9 with TRBJ2-7; no clear D. Germline lookup yields CDR1 SEHNR and CDR2 FQNEAQ (reference sequence). V was shortened by 1 base and J by 6 bases, with 7 bases between the two germline ends. The CDR3 is 12 amino acids. The CDR3 DNA is TGTGCCAGCAGCTTAGAGTCGCGCGAGCAGTACTTC. Its protein product is CASSLESREQYF.

This clone occurred a few times. The rearrangement links TRBV5-1 to TRBJ1-5; tentative D call: TRBD1 (6 bases). Germline lookup yields CDR1 SGHRS and CDR2 YFSETQ. Trimming pared 1 base from V and 7 bases from J, leaving 12 bases between. CDR3 length: 14 residues. CDR3 region: CASSLTGLAQPQHF. CDR3 nucleotides: TGCGCCAGCAGCTTGACAGGGCTGGCCCAGCCCCAGCATTTT. Variable domain in full (rest from reference TRBV5-1 and TRBJ1-5): KAGVTQTPRYLIKTRGQQVTLSCSPISGHRSVSWYQQTPGQGLQFLFEYFSETQRNKGNFPGRFSGRQFSNSRSEMNVSTLELGDSALYLCASSLTGLAQPQHFGDGTRLSIL.

The table lists this clone with a count of one. The chain is built from TRBV15 and TRBJ2-2, with D tentatively TRBD2 (6 bases). There are 17 residues in the CDR3. Between the trimmed V and J ends, which lost 5 bases and 5 bases, there was a span of 21 bases. CDR1 is LNHNV, CDR2 YYDKDF, per germline (reference sequence). CDR3 region: CATSPGRGPKETGELFF. DNA for the CDR3: TGTGCCACCAGCCCAGGGCGGGGCCCTAAAGAGACCGGGGAGCTGTTTTTT.

This clone came up once. This chain joins TRBV27 and TRBJ2-7; 8 bases match TRBD2. Germline V CDR1 and CDR2: MNHEY, SMNVEV (reference sequence). There are 14 residues in the CDR3. V trimming: 5 bases; J trimming: 2 bases; junction bases outside the gene matches: 5. CDR3 bases: TGTGCCAGCAGTCGCGAGCGGGGGACCTACGAGCAGTACTTC. Protein product: CASSRERGTYEQYF.

The chain carries TRBV5-1 and TRBJ2-5; D perhaps matches TRBD1 (5 bases). The CDR3 length is 15 residues. Trimming shortened V by 2 bases and J by 3 bases, and 14 bases separated the two germline ends. Germline CDR1 and CDR2: SGHRS and YFSETQ. DNA for the CDR3: TGCGCCAGCAGCTTAAACCCAGGGAAGGAAGAGACCCAGTACTTC. Protein: CASSLNPGKEETQYF. Supplemented by reference TRBV5-1 and TRBJ2-5, the full variable domain reads KAGVTQTPRYLIKTRGQQVTLSCSPISGHRSVSWYQQTPGQGLQFLFEYFSETQRNKGNFPGRFSGRQFSNSRSEMNVSTLELGDSALYLCASSLNPGKEETQYFGPGTRLLVL.

The V and J genes are TRBV5-1 and TRBJ2-5; D ambiguous. V lost 4 bases and J 5 bases, leaving 9 bases between the germline ends. Germline lookup yields CDR1 SGHRS and CDR2 YFSETQ. The CDR3 has 12 amino acids. The CDR3 nucleotides are TGCGCCAGCAGCCAGGTAAAGGAGACCCAGTACTTC. Encoded protein: CASSQVKETQYF.

The chain carries TRBV5-1 and TRBJ1-4; D call uncertain. Trimming left V 7 bases short and J 7 bases short, with 14 bases between. Germline assignment: CDR1 SGHRS and CDR2 YFSETQ. CDR3 length: 13 residues. This chain's CDR3 is CASSLKAGEKLFF. For the CDR3, the DNA is TGCGCCAGCTCCCTGAAAGCGGGTGAAAAACTGTTTTTT. The whole variable domain, remainder taken from reference TRBV5-1 and TRBJ1-4, is KAGVTQTPRYLIKTRGQQVTLSCSPISGHRSVSWYQQTPGQGLQFLFEYFSETQRNKGNFPGRFSGRQFSNSRSEMNVSTLELGDSALYLCASSLKAGEKLFFGSGTQLSVL.

The V and J genes are TRBV19 and TRBJ2-2, with TRBD2 matching 10 bases. The CDR3 has 16 amino acids. In germline, CDR1 is LNHDA, CDR2 SQIVND (reference sequence). V lost 3 bases and J lost 4; bases outside the gene matches: 5. The CDR3 sequence: CASSILRTSGTGELFF. In nucleotides, the CDR3 is TGTGCCAGTAGTATCTTACGGACTAGCGGCACCGGGGAGCTGTTTTTT.

The gene calls are TRBV5-1 and TRBJ1-6; D remains unclear. Looked up from germline, CDR1 is SGHRS and CDR2 is YFSETQ. Trimming cost V 0 bases and J 7 bases, with 11 bases left between them. The CDR3 consists of 15 residues. The CDR3 region is CASSLVQDGNSPLHF. The CDR3 nucleotides read TGCGCCAGCAGCTTGGTTCAGGACGGGAATTCACCCCTCCACTTT.

This rearrangement joins TRBV29-1 to TRBJ2-3, with 8 bases fitting TRBD2. The V and J ends lost 4 bases and 4 bases, in that order; junction bases with no gene match: 4. In germline, CDR1 is SQVTM, CDR2 ANQGSEA. This CDR3 spans 13 amino acids. DNA of the CDR3: TGCAGCGTTGTGCGGCGGGGGGCAGATACGCAGTATTTT. Protein sequence: CSVVRRGADTQYF.

The chain carries TRBV7-9 and TRBJ1-2; D not resolved. CDR1 and CDR2 from the germline V gene are SEHNR and FQNEAQ (reference sequence). Trimming shortened V by 5 bases and J by 6 bases, and 16 bases separated the two germline ends. The length of the CDR3 is 14 residues. Written as DNA, the CDR3 is TGTGCCAGCAGCCCCCCGCCTAGGGTTGATGGCTACACCTTC. Translation gives CASSPPPRVDGYTF.

This chain links TRBV5-1 with TRBJ1-2; D perhaps matches TRBD1 (5 bases). Trimming cost V 4 bases and J 2 bases, with 15 bases left between them. Germline V gene sequence: CDR1 SGHRS, CDR2 YFSETQ. The CDR3 consists of 15 residues. In nucleotides, the CDR3 is TGCGCCAGCAGCCCCGGGACCACCCTCAACTATGGCTACACCTTC. It specifies CASSPGTTLNYGYTF.

This chain joins TRBV5-5 and TRBJ2-1; D not resolved. This CDR3 spans 13 amino acids. Germline CDR1 is SGHKS and CDR2 is YYEKEE (reference sequence). Deletions cut 1 base from V and 5 bases from J, with 7 bases between. In DNA, the CDR3 is TGTGCCAGCAGCTTGACAAAAGACAATGAGCAGTTCTTC. It codes for CASSLTKDNEQFF. Full variable domain (outside the CDR3, taken from reference TRBV5-5 and TRBJ2-1): DAGVTQSPTHLIKTRGQQVTLRCSPISGHKSVSWYQQVLGQGPQFIFQYYEKEERGRGNFPDRFSARQFPNYSSELNVNALLLGDSALYLCASSLTKDNEQFFGPGTRLTVL.

In its sample, this clone was seen many times. The rearrangement links TRBV9 to TRBJ1-1; D ambiguous. The germline gives CDR1 SGDLS, CDR2 YYNGEE. The CDR3 extends over 13 amino acids. Deletions cut 0 bases from V and 9 bases from J, with 12 bases between. The CDR3 DNA follows: TGTGCCAGCAGCGTAGAGGCAGAAAATAAAGCTTTCTTT. Translation: CASSVEAENKAFF.

The chain uses TRBV5-8 and TRBJ1-2; 7 bases map to TRBD1. V lost 2 bases and J lost 5; bases outside the gene matches: 3. The CDR3 runs to 13 residues. CDR1 SGHTS and CDR2 YDEGEE come from the germline V gene. The CDR3 nucleotides read TGTGCCAGCAGCTTCAAGGGGGCGTATGGCTACACCTTC. This encodes CASSFKGAYGYTF.

This clone was counted only a few times. The chain joins TRBV6-6 to TRBJ2-3; D is unclear. CDR1 is MNHNY, CDR2 SVGAGI, per germline (reference sequence). CDR3 length equals 15 residues. The V and J ends lost 0 bases and 6 bases respectively, with 13 bases between them. DNA for the CDR3: TGTGCCAGCAGTTACTCGAGTAGTAGGTCTGATACGCAGTATTTT. Translation gives CASSYSSSRSDTQYF.

This chain uses TRBV5-4 with TRBJ2-3; D not resolved. V lost 0 bases to trimming and J lost 0 bases, with 5 bases between them. The CDR3 has 14 amino acids. Germline V CDR1 and CDR2: SGHNT, YYREEE (reference sequence). The CDR3 loop reads CASSLGSSTDTQYF. In DNA form, the CDR3 reads TGTGCCAGCAGCTTGGGGTCCAGCACAGATACGCAGTATTTT.

This clone was recorded a few times. The chain joins TRBV5-1 to TRBJ2-3, with TRBD2 matching over 12 bases. CDR3 length: 16 residues. Germline CDR1 SGHRS, CDR2 YFSETQ. With V trimmed by 2 bases and J by 3 bases, 4 bases remained unmatched. Here the CDR3 reads CASSFRLAGGTDTQYF. The CDR3 DNA reads TGCGCCAGCAGCTTCCGCCTAGCGGGAGGGACAGATACGCAGTATTTT.

This clone was detected a few times. The rearrangement joins TRBV9 to TRBJ2-2; D not resolved. CDR1 SGDLS and CDR2 YYNGEE come from the germline V gene. V lost 6 bases and J lost 4, with 10 bases in between. The CDR3 is 13 residues long. Written as DNA, the CDR3 is TGTGCCAGCAATAGAGGAGCCACCGGGGAGCTGTTTTTT. Translation gives CASNRGATGELFF.

The chain is built from TRBV4-2 and TRBJ1-4, with 7 bases matching TRBD1. The V and J ends lost 6 bases and 4 bases, in that order; junction bases with no gene match: 2. Germline CDR1 LGHNA, CDR2 YNFKEQ. This CDR3 is 13 amino acids long. The CDR3 spells CASRQGGNEKLFF. CDR3 DNA: TGTGCCAGCAGGCAGGGGGGTAATGAAAAACTGTTTTTT.

In DNA form, the CDR3 reads TGTGCCAGTCGAGGGCAGGGATTCTATGGCTACACCTTC. Translating it yields CASRGQGFYGYTF. J is TRBJ1-2 and V is TRBV6-1; tentatively, D is TRBD1 (5 bases). In germline, CDR1 is MNHNS, CDR2 SASEGT. The CDR3 runs to 13 residues. V lost 9 bases, J lost 4 bases, and 15 bases lay in between.

This clone was seen a single time. This chain links TRBV29-1 with TRBJ2-1, with D maybe TRBD1 (6 bases). Germline V CDR1 and CDR2: SQVTM, ANQGSEA. This CDR3 spans 14 amino acids. V was shortened by 3 bases and J by 0 bases, with 9 bases between the two germline ends. CDR3 region: CSVDQGGSYNEQFF. DNA of the CDR3: TGCAGCGTTGACCAAGGGGGCTCCTACAATGAGCAGTTCTTC.

This chain joins TRBV9 and TRBJ2-5; a possible D gene is TRBD2 (6 bases). The CDR3 spans 15 residues. The germline V and J ends were trimmed by 2 bases and 5 bases, with 16 bases remaining between them. CDR1 is SGDLS and CDR2 is YYNGEE in the germline V gene. The CDR3 reads CASSVYRDSLETQYF. Here the CDR3 DNA reads TGTGCCAGCAGCGTGTACCGGGACTCTTTGGAGACCCAGTACTTC.

This clone was seen more than once but under ten times. The chain joins TRBV5-1 to TRBJ1-1; D is uncertain. Trimming stripped 4 bases from V and 0 bases from J, with 7 bases between. The germline V gene has CDR1 SGHRS and CDR2 YFSETQ. The length of the CDR3 is 13 residues. CDR3 sequence reads: CASSTTVNTEAFF. The CDR3 bases are TGCGCCAGCAGCACCACAGTGAACACTGAAGCTTTCTTT.

The V gene is TRBV7-2, the J gene TRBJ2-5; D call uncertain. Trimming stripped 5 bases from V and 4 bases from J, with 8 bases between. Looked up from germline, CDR1 is SGHTA and CDR2 is FQGNSA. CDR3 size: 12 residues. CDR3 protein: CASSKWGETQYF. The CDR3 region has the DNA TGTGCCAGCAGCAAGTGGGGAGAGACCCAGTACTTC.

The genes are TRBV4-1 and TRBJ2-3; D gene ambiguous. Trimming took 2 bases from V and 0 from J, leaving 6 bases between them. Germline loops: CDR1 MGHRA, CDR2 YSYEKL. The CDR3 totals 14 residues. CDR3 sequence (DNA): TGCGCCAGCAGCCAAAAGGTTAGCACAGATACGCAGTATTTT. Encoded protein: CASSQKVSTDTQYF.

The J gene is TRBJ1-5, the V gene TRBV6-1, with D possibly TRBD1 on 6 matching bases. Germline V lookup: CDR1 MNHNS, CDR2 SASEGT. V lost 4 bases and J 0 bases, leaving 13 bases between the germline ends. The length of the CDR3 is 16 residues. CDR3 region: CASSVRTESSNQPQHF. CDR3 bases: TGTGCCAGCAGTGTTCGGACAGAAAGTAGCAATCAGCCCCAGCATTTT.

This rearrangement joins TRBV28 to TRBJ1-5; D gene ambiguous. The V end lost 7 bases, the J end lost 7 bases, and 11 bases lay between the germline ends. Germline V gene lookup returns CDR1 MDHEN and CDR2 SYDVKM. This CDR3 spans 12 amino acids. The CDR3: CASTLSHQPQHF. CDR3 DNA: TGTGCCAGCACCCTATCCCACCAGCCCCAGCATTTT.

Remarks on this clone: The identical CDR3 is also encoded by other nucleotide sequences in the sample. J is TRBJ2-1 and V is TRBV5-1; tentative D call: TRBD1 (5 bases). Germline CDR1 reads SGHRS; CDR2 reads YFSETQ. The CDR3 is 14 residues long. Trimming removed 4 bases from V and 2 bases from J, with 10 bases in between. The CDR3 region is CASSGQGAYNEQFF. In nucleotides, the CDR3 is TGCGCCAGCAGCGGGCAGGGCGCCTACAATGAGCAGTTCTTC. The whole variable domain, remainder taken from reference TRBV5-1 and TRBJ2-1, is KAGVTQTPRYLIKTRGQQVTLSCSPISGHRSVSWYQQTPGQGLQFLFEYFSETQRNKGNFPGRFSGRQFSNSRSEMNVSTLELGDSALYLCASSGQGAYNEQFFGPGTRLTVL.